The 21 T cell receptor beta chains reported below all come from one sample, sequenced in a study of blood T cell repertoires in COVID-19. Sequencing was performed with immunoSEQ multiplex PCR; in TCRdb, only in-frame clones are kept and a portion is missing. The sample contains 170,000 or so clones, more than 75% of which appear only once. The sample was peripheral blood. Receptors were obtained from a man aged 35-49 years with active or convalescent COVID-19.

The J gene is TRBJ1-1, the V gene TRBV12-5; D is unclear. The CDR3 length is 16 residues. The V gene lost 0 bases and the J gene lost 4 bases, with 15 bases spanning the gap. The V gene's germline CDR1 is LGHNT and CDR2 FRNRAP. The DNA for the CDR3 is TGTGCTAGTGGTTTGGTACTTGACCCACGGGGCACTGAAGCTTTCTTT. It codes for CASGLVLDPRGTEAFF.

CDR3 in DNA: TGTGCCAGCAGCCGAGGACAGGGTGCCTACGAGCAGTACTTC. The encoded protein is CASSRGQGAYEQYF. The chain is built from TRBV3-1 (or the pseudogene TRBV3-2) and TRBJ2-7, with 8 bases matching TRBD1. The CDR3 has 14 residues. Losses at the gene ends were 4 bases for V and 2 bases for J; bases not matched to a gene: 4. From germline, CDR1 is LGHDT and CDR2 YNNKEL (reference sequence).

This clone was found once. The J gene is TRBJ1-3, the V gene TRBV3-1 (or the pseudogene TRBV3-2); 10 bases agree with TRBD1. The CDR3 is 18 residues long. Germline V gene lookup returns CDR1 LGHDT and CDR2 YNNKEL (reference sequence). The ends lost 1 base at V and 3 bases at J; junction bases unmatched: 9. CDR3 nucleotide sequence: TGTGCCAGCAGCCAAGTGGGGTTCGGGACAGGGGTTGGAAACACCATATATTTT. Protein product: CASSQVGFGTGVGNTIYF.

The gene calls are TRBV5-1 and TRBJ1-1; no clear D gene. The CDR3 covers 13 residues. Trimming stripped 1 base from V and 7 bases from J, with 11 bases between. CDR1 is SGHRS and CDR2 is YFSETQ in the germline V gene. The CDR3 DNA is TGCGCCAGCAGCTTGACCCTCCCCGGTGAAGCTTTCTTT. Protein product: CASSLTLPGEAFF.

The rearrangement joins TRBV15 to TRBJ2-3, with no clear D. Germline V lookup: CDR1 LNHNV, CDR2 YYDKDF (reference sequence). Trimming pared 3 bases from V and 7 bases from J, leaving 14 bases between. CDR3 length: 14 residues. DNA of the CDR3: TGTGCCACCAGCAGGGCACAGCCAATGTATACGCAGTATTTT. Translating gives CATSRAQPMYTQYF.

This clone appeared a single time. The rearrangement links TRBV5-1 to TRBJ2-7; 7 bases are a match to TRBD1. The CDR3 extends over 18 amino acids. Per the germline V gene, CDR1 is SGHRS and CDR2 is YFSETQ. V gave up 1 base and J gave up 5 bases; unmatched junction bases: 18. CDR3 loop: CASSLPPTPGTVNDEQYF. The CDR3 DNA follows: TGCGCCAGCAGCTTGCCACCGACCCCCGGGACAGTGAACGACGAGCAGTACTTC.

J is TRBJ2-7 and V is TRBV27; tentative D call: TRBD1 (6 bases). The CDR3 is 14 amino acids. V was cut by 4 bases and J by 5 bases, with 15 bases left in between. Germline loops: CDR1 MNHEY, CDR2 SMNVEV (reference sequence). CDR3 DNA sequence: TGTGCCAGCAGTTCACGCCCTCAGGGGAACGAGCAGTACTTC. This sequence encodes CASSSRPQGNEQYF.

This rearrangement joins TRBV12-3 or TRBV12-4 to TRBJ2-2, with TRBD2 as a possible D gene (5 bases). V lost 4 bases and J 6 bases, leaving 9 bases between the germline ends. This CDR3 has 13 amino acids. In DNA form, the CDR3 reads TGTGCCAGCAGTTCGGACGGGGCCGGGGAGCTGTTTTTT. Its translation: CASSSDGAGELFF.

This clone was detected a few times. The chain couples TRBV3-1 (or the pseudogene TRBV3-2) to TRBJ1-6; 7 nucleotides match TRBD1. Germline V gives CDR1 LGHDT, CDR2 YNNKEL (reference sequence). With V trimmed by 3 bases and J by 7 bases, 3 bases remained unmatched. The CDR3 totals 14 residues. Written as DNA, the CDR3 is TGTGCCAGCAGCCAGGGACAGAGAAATTCACCCCTCCACTTT. Protein product: CASSQGQRNSPLHF.

The V and J genes are TRBV5-1 and TRBJ2-2, with D possibly matching TRBD2 (5 bases). V dropped 4 bases and J dropped 4 bases, with 11 bases sitting between them. CDR3 size: 14 residues. From germline, CDR1 is SGHRS and CDR2 YFSETQ. DNA for the CDR3: TGCGCCAGCAGCGAACAGAGGGTCACCGGGGAGCTGTTTTTT. This translates into CASSEQRVTGELFF.

The chain uses TRBV6-4 and TRBJ2-3; possibly TRBD1 for D (5 bases). Looked up from germline, CDR1 is MRHNA and CDR2 is SNTAGT. The CDR3 totals 14 residues. Trimming left V 0 bases short and J 1 base short, with 5 bases between. CDR3 DNA sequence: TGTGCCAGCAGTGACTCACAGGGCACAGATACGCAGTATTTT. Its protein product is CASSDSQGTDTQYF.

For the CDR3, the DNA is TGTGCCAGCAGTCACGGGACAGGGGGCGCGAATTTCTACGAGCAGTACTTC. Residues: CASSHGTGGANFYEQYF. The chain employs TRBV6-2 or TRBV6-3 and TRBJ2-7; 12 nucleotides align to TRBD1. The CDR3 runs to 17 residues. The V gene's germline CDR1 is MNHEY and CDR2 SVGEGT. V lost 5 bases to trimming and J lost 3 bases; unmatched junction nucleotides: 11.

This chain connects TRBV10-1 to TRBJ2-3; TRBD2 matches at 11 bases. V shed 4 bases, J shed 5 bases, and the junction held 8 bases outside the gene matches. This CDR3 spans 16 amino acids. Germline CDR1 is WNHNN and CDR2 is SYGVQD (reference sequence). CDR3 coding DNA: TGCGCCAGCAGTGTATCTAGCGGGGGGTTAGGAGATACGCAGTATTTT. This sequence encodes CASSVSSGGLGDTQYF.

V is TRBV30 and J is TRBJ1-1; 8 nucleotides align to TRBD1. This CDR3 contains 18 residues. In germline, CDR1 is GTSNPN, CDR2 SVGIG (reference sequence). V lost 7 bases and J lost 9; bases outside the gene matches: 28. The CDR3 loop reads CASAGTGLFTYGRLQAFF. CDR3 nucleotides: TGTGCCTCAGCCGGGACAGGCTTGTTTACTTATGGTCGGTTACAAGCTTTCTTT.

The rearrangement links TRBV19 to TRBJ2-2; a possible D gene is TRBD1 (6 bases). The CDR3 consists of 14 residues. CDR1 is LNHDA, CDR2 SQIVND, per germline (reference sequence). V lost 7 bases and J 3 bases, leaving 12 bases between the germline ends. CDR3 bases: TGTGCCAGTAAGCAGGGGCCGGACACCGGGGAGCTGTTTTTT. It yields the protein CASKQGPDTGELFF.

For this clone: Distinct nucleotide sequences in the sample also encode this CDR3. The chain joins TRBV19 to TRBJ2-7; TRBD1 matches 11 bases. Germline V gives CDR1 LNHDA, CDR2 SQIVND (reference sequence). Trimming at V came to 5 bases and at J to 3 bases, leaving 3 bases not matched to a gene. This CDR3 has 14 residues. The CDR3 DNA follows: TGTGCCAGTAGTCCCGGGACAGGGGGCTACGAGCAGTACTTC. Amino acid sequence: CASSPGTGGYEQYF. The full variable domain, completed using reference TRBV19 and TRBJ2-7, is DGGITQSPKYLFRKEGQNVTLSCEQNLNHDAMYWYRQDPGQGLRLIYYSQIVNDFQKGDIAEGYSVSREKKESFPLTVTSAQKNPTAFYLCASSPGTGGYEQYFGPGTRLTVT.

V gene TRBV2 combines with J gene TRBJ1-4, with TRBD1 matching 7 bases. Germline assignment: CDR1 SNHLY and CDR2 FYNNEI. The V gene end was trimmed by 6 bases and the J gene end by 8 bases; junction bases not matched to a gene: 9. The CDR3 covers 14 residues. CDR3 protein: CASRVGQAREKLFF. In DNA, the CDR3 is TGTGCCAGCAGGGTAGGACAGGCGAGGGAAAAACTGTTTTTT.

This chain uses TRBV4-3 with TRBJ2-1; TRBD2 agrees at 8 bases. The V segment lost 0 bases and the J segment 13 bases; nucleotides outside the gene matches: 8. The CDR3 consists of 14 residues. The V gene's germline CDR1 is LGHNA and CDR2 YSLEER. The CDR3 is CASSQELRGGTQFF. CDR3 DNA sequence: TGCGCCAGCAGCCAAGAATTACGGGGGGGGACCCAGTTCTTC.

The gene calls are TRBV7-9 and TRBJ2-3, with D unresolved. The CDR3 is 11 amino acids. Trimming left V 8 bases short and J 2 bases short, with 5 bases between. The germline V gene encodes CDR1 SEHNR and CDR2 FQNEAQ (reference sequence). The CDR3 protein is CASSSTDTQYF. Here the CDR3 DNA reads TGTGCCAGCTCTTCCACAGATACGCAGTATTTT.

The chain recombines TRBV9 with TRBJ2-2, with 8 bases that match TRBD1. The J segment lost 5 bases and the V segment lost 5 bases, leaving 5 bases of the junction unmatched. The CDR3 loop spans 14 amino acids. In germline, CDR1 is SGDLS, CDR2 YYNGEE. The CDR3 DNA follows: TGTGCCAGCAGGGCTACAGGGGGGACCGGGGAGCTGTTTTTT. This gives the protein CASRATGGTGELFF. Based on the CDR3 plus reference TRBV9 and TRBJ2-2, the full variable domain is DSGVTQTPKHLITATGQRVTLRCSPRSGDLSVYWYQQSLDQGLQFLIQYYNGEERAKGNILERFSAQQFPDLHSELNLSSLELGDSALYFCASRATGGTGELFFGEGSRLTVL.

The CDR3 here is CASNGNGQGWDEQYF. The DNA for the CDR3 is TGTGCCAGCAATGGGAACGGACAGGGATGGGACGAGCAGTACTTC. The chain is built from TRBV6-5 and TRBJ2-7; 8 positions match TRBD1. Germline CDR1 and CDR2: MNHEY and SVGAGI. V lost 7 bases to trimming and J lost 5 bases; unmatched junction nucleotides: 13. The CDR3 totals 15 residues.